This T cell receptor (beta chain) was sequenced for a study of radiotherapy plus CTLA-4 blockade in lung cancer. Generated by immunoSEQ multiplex PCR, the TCRdb table keeps only in-frame clones and is missing some. The repertoire holds approximately 25,000 clones, with 73% as singletons. This clone was observed a single time. This specimen consisted of peripheral blood, obtained from a patient treated with radiotherapy plus ipilimumab. This TCR was sampled from a human donor with non-small cell lung cancer who had stable disease on radiotherapy plus ipilimumab.

The CDR3 DNA reads as TGCGCCAGCAGCCAAGAAGGGGTGACAGGGAGCACCGGGGAGCTGTTTTTT. Translated: CASSQEGVTGSTGELFF. The chain has TRBV4-3 and TRBJ2-2; 7 bases map to TRBD1. This CDR3 has 17 residues. V lost 0 bases to trimming and J lost 4 bases; unmatched junction nucleotides: 8. CDR1 and CDR2 from the germline V gene are LGHNA and YSLEER.